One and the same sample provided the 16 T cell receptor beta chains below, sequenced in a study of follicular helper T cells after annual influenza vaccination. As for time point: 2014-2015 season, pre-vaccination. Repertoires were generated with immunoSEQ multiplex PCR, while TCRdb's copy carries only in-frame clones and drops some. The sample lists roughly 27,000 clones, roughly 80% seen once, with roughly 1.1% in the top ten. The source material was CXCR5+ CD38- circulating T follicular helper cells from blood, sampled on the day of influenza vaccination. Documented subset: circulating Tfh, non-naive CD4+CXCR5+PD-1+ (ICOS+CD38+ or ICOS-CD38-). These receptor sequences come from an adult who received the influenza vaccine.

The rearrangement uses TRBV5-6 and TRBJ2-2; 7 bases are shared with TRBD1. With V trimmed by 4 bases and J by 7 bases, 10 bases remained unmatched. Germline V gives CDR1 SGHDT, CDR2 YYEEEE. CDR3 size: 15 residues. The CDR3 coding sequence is TGTGCCAGCAGCCTTAGCCTGACAGGGATCGGGGAGCTGTTTTTT. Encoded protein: CASSLSLTGIGELFF.

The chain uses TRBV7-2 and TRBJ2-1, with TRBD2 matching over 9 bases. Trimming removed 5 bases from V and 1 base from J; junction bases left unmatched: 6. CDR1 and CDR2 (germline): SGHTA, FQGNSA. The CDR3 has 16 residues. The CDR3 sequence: CASSKSSGSSYNEQFF. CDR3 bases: TGTGCCAGCAGCAAAAGTAGCGGGAGTTCCTACAATGAGCAGTTCTTC.

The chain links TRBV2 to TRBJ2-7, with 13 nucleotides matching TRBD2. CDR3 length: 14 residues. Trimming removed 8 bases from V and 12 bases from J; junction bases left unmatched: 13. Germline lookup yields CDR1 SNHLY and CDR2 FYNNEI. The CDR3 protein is CASGPWTSGSIPYF. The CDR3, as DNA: TGTGCCAGCGGCCCATGGACTAGCGGGAGTATTCCGTACTTC. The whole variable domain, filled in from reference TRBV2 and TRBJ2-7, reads EPEVTQTPSHQVTQMGQEVILRCVPISNHLYFYWYRQILGQKVEFLVSFYNNEISEKSEIFDDQFSVERPDGSNFTLKIRSTKLEDSAMYFCASGPWTSGSIPYFGPGTRLTVT.

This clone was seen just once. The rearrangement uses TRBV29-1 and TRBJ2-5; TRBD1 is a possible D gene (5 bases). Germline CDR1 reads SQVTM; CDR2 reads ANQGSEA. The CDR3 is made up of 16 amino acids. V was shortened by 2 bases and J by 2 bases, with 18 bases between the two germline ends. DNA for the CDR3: TGCAGCGTTGAACCCGTCACAGGACGCCTTCAAGAGACCCAGTACTTC. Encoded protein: CSVEPVTGRLQETQYF. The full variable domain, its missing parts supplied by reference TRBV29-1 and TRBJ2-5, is SAVISQKPSRDICQRGTSLTIQCQVDSQVTMMFWYRQQPGQSLTLIATANQGSEATYESGFVIDKFPISRPNLTFSTLTVSNMSPEDSSIYLCSVEPVTGRLQETQYFGPGTRLLVL.

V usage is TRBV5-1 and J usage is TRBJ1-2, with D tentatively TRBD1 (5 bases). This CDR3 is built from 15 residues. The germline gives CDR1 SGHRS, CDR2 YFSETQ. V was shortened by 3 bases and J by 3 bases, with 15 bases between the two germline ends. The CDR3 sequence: CASSSSTEPHYGYTF. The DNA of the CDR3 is TGCGCCAGCAGCTCTTCGACAGAGCCTCACTATGGCTACACCTTC.

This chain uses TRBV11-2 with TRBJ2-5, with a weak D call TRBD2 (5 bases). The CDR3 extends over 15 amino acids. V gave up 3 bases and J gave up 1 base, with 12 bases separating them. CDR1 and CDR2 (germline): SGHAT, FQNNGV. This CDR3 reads CASSFGRSGQETQYF. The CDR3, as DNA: TGTGCCAGCAGCTTCGGGCGAAGCGGCCAAGAGACCCAGTACTTC. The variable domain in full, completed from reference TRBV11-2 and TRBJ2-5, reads EAGVAQSPRYKIIEKRQSVAFWCNPISGHATLYWYQQILGQGPKLLIQFQNNGVVDDSQLPKDRFSAERLKGVDSTLKIQPAKLEDSAVYLCASSFGRSGQETQYFGPGTRLLVL.

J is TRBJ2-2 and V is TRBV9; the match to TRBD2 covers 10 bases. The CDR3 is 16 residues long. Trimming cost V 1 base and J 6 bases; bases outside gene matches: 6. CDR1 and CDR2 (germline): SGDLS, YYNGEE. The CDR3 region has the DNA TGTGCCAGCAGCGTAAGAGCGGGAGGGCCCGCCGGGGAGCTGTTTTTT. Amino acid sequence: CASSVRAGGPAGELFF.

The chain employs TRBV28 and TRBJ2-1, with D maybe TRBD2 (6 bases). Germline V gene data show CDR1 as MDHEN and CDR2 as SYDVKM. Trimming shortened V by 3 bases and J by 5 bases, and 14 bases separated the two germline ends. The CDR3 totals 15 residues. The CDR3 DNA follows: TGTGCCAGCAGTTTGGGGGGTCGGAGGGACAATGAGCAGTTCTTC. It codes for CASSLGGRRDNEQFF.

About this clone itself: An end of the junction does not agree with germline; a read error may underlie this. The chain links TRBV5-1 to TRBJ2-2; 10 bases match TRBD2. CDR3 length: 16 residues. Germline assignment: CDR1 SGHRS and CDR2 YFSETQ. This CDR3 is CASSSWTSGNTGELSF. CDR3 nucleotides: TGCGCCAGCAGCTCCTGGACTAGCGGCAACACCGGGGAGCTGTCTTTT.

The CDR3 here is CSVVSASLADTQYF. CDR3 DNA sequence: TGCAGCGTTGTTTCGGCTAGCTTAGCAGATACGCAGTATTTT. V usage is TRBV29-1 and J usage is TRBJ2-3, with D possibly matching TRBD2 (5 bases). CDR3 length: 14 amino acids. V dropped 4 bases and J dropped 4 bases, with 15 bases sitting between them. The germline V gene encodes CDR1 SQVTM and CDR2 ANQGSEA.

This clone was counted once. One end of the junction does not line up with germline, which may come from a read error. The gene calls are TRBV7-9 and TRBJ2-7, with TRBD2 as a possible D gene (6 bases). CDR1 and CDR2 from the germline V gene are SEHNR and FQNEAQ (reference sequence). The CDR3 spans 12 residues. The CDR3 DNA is TGTGCCAGCAACTTAGGAGGGTACGAGCAGTACTTC. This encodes CASNLGGYEQYF.

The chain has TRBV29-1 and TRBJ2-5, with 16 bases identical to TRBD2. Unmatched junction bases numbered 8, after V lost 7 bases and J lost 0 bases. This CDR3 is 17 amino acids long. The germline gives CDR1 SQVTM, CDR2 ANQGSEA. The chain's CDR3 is CSASGTSGRVYQETQYF. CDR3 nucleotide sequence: TGCAGCGCTAGCGGGACTAGCGGGAGGGTCTACCAAGAGACCCAGTACTTC.

CDR3 sequence: CASKGQHNQPQHF. CDR3 sequence (DNA): TGTGCCAGCAAGGGACAACACAATCAGCCCCAGCATTTT. The genes are TRBV6-1 and TRBJ1-5; tentative D call: TRBD1 (6 bases). The CDR3 runs to 13 residues. The germline V gene has CDR1 MNHNS and CDR2 SASEGT. V was cut by 7 bases and J by 3 bases, with 10 bases left in between.

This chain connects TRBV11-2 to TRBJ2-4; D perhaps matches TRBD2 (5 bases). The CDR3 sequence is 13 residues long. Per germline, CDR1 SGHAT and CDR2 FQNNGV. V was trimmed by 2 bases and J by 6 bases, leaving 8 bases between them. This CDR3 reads CASSLRESNIQYF. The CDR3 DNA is TGTGCCAGCAGCTTACGGGAATCAAACATTCAGTACTTC.

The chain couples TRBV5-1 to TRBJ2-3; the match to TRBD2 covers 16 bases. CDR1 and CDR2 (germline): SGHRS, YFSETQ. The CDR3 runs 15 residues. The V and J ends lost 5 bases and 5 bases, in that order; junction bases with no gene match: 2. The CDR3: CASRGLAGGQDTQYF. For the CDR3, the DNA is TGCGCCAGCAGGGGACTAGCGGGAGGGCAAGATACGCAGTATTTT.

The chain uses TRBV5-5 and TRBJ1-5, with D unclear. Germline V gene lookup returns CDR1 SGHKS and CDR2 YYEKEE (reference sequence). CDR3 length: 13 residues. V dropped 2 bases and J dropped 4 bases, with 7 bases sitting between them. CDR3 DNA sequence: TGTGCCAGCAGCTTATCGGAGAATCAGCCCCAGCATTTT. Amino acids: CASSLSENQPQHF.